In its sample, the clone carrying this T cell receptor (beta chain) is large. V lost 2 bases to trimming and J lost 2 bases; unmatched junction nucleotides: 6. This CDR3 has 17 amino acids. CDR1 and CDR2 from the germline V gene are SEHNR and FQNEAQ (reference sequence). TCRdb passed the PCR reads through MiXCR, listing each CDR3 protein once. The sample shows more than 900 distinct CDR3 sequences, over 15% of them seen only once. The source of the sample is a study of CXCR3 chemokines and chemotherapy response in bladder cancer. This material was obtained from a patient whose treatment included neoadjuvant chemotherapy. The chain joins TRBV7-9 to TRBJ2-1, with 10 bases lining up with TRBD2. This receptor was identified in a human donor with bladder cancer that responded to neoadjuvant chemotherapy. The CDR3 nucleotides read TGTGCCAGCAGCTTAAAGCGGGAGGGCCCGACCTACAATGAGCAGTTCTTC. Residues: CASSLKREGPTYNEQFF.